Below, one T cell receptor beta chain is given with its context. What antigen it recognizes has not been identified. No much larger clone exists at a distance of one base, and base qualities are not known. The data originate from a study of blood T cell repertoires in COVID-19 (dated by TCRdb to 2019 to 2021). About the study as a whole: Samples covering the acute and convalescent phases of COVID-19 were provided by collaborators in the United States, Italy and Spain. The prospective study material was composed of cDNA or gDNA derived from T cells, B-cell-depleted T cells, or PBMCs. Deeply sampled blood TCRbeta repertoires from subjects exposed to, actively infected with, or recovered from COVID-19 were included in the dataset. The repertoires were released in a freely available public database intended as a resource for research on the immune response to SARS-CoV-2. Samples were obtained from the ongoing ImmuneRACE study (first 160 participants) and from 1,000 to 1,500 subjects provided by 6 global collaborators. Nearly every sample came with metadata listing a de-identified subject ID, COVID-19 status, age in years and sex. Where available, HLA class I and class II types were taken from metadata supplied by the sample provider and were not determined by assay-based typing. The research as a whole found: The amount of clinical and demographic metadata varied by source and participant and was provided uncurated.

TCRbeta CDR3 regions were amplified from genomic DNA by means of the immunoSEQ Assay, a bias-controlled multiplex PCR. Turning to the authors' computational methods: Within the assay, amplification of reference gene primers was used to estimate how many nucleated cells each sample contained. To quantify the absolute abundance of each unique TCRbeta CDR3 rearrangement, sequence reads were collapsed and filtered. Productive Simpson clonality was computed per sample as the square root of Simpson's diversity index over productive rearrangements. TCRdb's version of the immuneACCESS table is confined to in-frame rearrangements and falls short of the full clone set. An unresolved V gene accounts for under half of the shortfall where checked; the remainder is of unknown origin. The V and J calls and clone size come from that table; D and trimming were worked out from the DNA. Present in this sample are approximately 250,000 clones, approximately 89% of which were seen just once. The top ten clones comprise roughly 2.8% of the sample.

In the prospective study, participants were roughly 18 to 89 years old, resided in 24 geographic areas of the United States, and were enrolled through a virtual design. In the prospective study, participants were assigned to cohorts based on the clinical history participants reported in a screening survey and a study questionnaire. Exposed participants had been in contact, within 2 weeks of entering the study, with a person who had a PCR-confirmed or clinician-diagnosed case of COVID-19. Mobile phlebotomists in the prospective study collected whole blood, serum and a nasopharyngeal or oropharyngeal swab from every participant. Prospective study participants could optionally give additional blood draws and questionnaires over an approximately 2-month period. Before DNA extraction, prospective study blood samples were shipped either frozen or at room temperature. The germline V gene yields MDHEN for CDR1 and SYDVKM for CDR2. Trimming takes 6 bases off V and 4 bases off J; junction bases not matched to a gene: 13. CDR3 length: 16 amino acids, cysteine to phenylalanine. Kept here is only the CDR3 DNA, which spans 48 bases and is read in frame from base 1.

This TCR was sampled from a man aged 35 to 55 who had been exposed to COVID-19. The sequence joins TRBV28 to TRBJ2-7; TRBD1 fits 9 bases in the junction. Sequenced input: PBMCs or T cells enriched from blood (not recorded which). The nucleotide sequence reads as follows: TGTGCCAGCAGGGCCCGGGGACAGGGATCGGGGTACGAGCAGTACTTC. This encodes CASRARGQGSGYEQYF.